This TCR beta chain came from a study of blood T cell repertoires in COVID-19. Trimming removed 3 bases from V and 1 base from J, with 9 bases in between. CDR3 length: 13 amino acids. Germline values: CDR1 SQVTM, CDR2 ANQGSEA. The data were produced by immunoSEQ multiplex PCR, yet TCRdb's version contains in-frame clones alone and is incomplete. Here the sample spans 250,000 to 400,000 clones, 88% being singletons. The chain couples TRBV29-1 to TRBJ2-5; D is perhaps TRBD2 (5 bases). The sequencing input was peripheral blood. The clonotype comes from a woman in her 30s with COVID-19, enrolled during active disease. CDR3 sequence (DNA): TGCAGCGTTGAGAGGGCAGGCCAAGAGACCCAGTACTTC. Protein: CSVERAGQETQYF.